This TCR beta chain was identified during a study of CD8 T cells in Susac syndrome. Study context: Sequenced Susac syndrome patients included more than five with clinically active disease and roughly eight in remission.

With random hexamers, reverse transcription was performed on roughly 0.5 to 1 ug of RNA. MiXCR was run by TCRdb on the immunoSEQ multiplex PCR reads, yielding one entry per CDR3 protein. There are over 70,000 distinct CDR3 sequences in the sample; around 96% occur only once, and around 0.62% lies in the top ten. Under recently defined diagnostic criteria, the patients with Susac syndrome qualified as having definite or probable disease. This clonotype was sampled from a human donor with Susac syndrome. The sample comprised CD8+ T cells from PBMCs.

The DNA for the CDR3 is TGCAGTGCTAGGGGACAGGGGCCCCTCGAGCAGTACTTC. Translated: CSARGQGPLEQYF. The chain carries TRBV20-1 and TRBJ2-7, with 10 bases fitting TRBD1. The germline CDR1 and CDR2 sequences are DFQATT and SNEGSKA (reference sequence). The CDR3 sequence is 13 residues long. Losses at the gene ends were 3 bases for V and 6 bases for J; bases not matched to a gene: 5.